The present TCR beta chain was sequenced within a study of cytomegalovirus exposure and HLA in healthy donors. Donors consisted of healthy bone marrow donors. This CDR3 contains 14 residues. V shed 5 bases and J shed 0 bases, with 8 bases lying between them. In germline, CDR1 is MDHEN, CDR2 SYDVKM. The PCR made use of 60 Vbeta and 13 Jbeta primers. The data were produced by immunoSEQ multiplex PCR, yet TCRdb's version contains in-frame clones alone and is incomplete. The sample includes roughly 100,000 clones, 13% to 15% of them seen just once. This sequence was found in a female donor in good health and CMV-seronegative. Input material: PBMCs. This chain joins TRBV28 and TRBJ1-3; D gene ambiguous. CDR3 sequence (DNA): TGTGCCAGCAGTCCCTCTATCTCTGGAAACACCATATATTTT. This translates into CASSPSISGNTIYF.